The clone carrying this T cell receptor (beta chain) was observed a few times. This sample was taken from a study of T cells in Graves' hyperthyroidism and ophthalmopathy. Whole-study context: Peripheral blood draws took place at initial diagnosis, ahead of any treatment.

TCR beta CDR3 regions were amplified from RNA transcripts. The study used the HTBI primer set for a first-round RT-PCR of the TCR CDR3. From the multiplex PCR reads, TCRdb called clonotypes with MiXCR, one entry per CDR3 protein. The data show some 770,000 distinct CDR3 sequences, about a sixth seen once. Lactation, pregnancy, other autoimmune disease or uncontrolled infection led to exclusion of patients. From 9 to 10 ml of fresh peripheral blood, PBMCs were isolated. Between the trimmed V and J ends, which lost 5 bases and 9 bases, there was a span of 15 bases. This CDR3 has 14 residues. CDR1 is SGHRS and CDR2 is YFSETQ in the germline V gene.

Material: blood. The genes are TRBV5-1 and TRBJ1-6; D is uncertain. This receptor was obtained from a man younger than 35 with Graves' hyperthyroidism. CDR3 protein: CASRPTEGSSPLHF. The DNA of the CDR3 is TGCGCCAGCAGACCCACGGAGGGCAGTTCACCCCTCCACTTT.